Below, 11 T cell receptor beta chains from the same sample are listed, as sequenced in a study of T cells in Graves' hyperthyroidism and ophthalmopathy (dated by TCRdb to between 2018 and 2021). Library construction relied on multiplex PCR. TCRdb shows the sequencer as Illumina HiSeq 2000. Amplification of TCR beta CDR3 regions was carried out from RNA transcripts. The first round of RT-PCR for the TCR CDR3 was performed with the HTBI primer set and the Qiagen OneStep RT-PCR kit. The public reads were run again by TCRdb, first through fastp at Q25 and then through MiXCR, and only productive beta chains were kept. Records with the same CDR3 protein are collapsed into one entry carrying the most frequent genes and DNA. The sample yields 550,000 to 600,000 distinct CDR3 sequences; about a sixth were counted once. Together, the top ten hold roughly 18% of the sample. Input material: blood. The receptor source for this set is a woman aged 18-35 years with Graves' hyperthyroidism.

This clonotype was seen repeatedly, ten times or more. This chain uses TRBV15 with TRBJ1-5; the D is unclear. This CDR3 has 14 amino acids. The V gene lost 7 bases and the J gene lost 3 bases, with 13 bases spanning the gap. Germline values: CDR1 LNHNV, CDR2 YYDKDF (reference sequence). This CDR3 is CATIAQFANQPQHF. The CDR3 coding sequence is TGTGCCACCATCGCACAGTTCGCCAATCAGCCCCAGCATTTT.

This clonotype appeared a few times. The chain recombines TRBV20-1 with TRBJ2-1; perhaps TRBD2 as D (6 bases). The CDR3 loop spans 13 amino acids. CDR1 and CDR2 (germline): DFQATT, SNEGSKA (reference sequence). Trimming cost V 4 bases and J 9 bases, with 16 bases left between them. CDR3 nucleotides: TGCAGTGCTATGGGACTGCCTAGGGCTGAGCAGTTCTTC. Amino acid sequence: CSAMGLPRAEQFF.

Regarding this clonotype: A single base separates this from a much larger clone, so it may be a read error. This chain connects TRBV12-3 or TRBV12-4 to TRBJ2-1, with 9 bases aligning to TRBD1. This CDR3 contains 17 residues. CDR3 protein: CASSPQIQGAVDNDQFF. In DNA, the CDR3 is TGTGCCAGCAGCCCCCAAATACAGGGGGCGGTCGACAATGATCAGTTCTTC.

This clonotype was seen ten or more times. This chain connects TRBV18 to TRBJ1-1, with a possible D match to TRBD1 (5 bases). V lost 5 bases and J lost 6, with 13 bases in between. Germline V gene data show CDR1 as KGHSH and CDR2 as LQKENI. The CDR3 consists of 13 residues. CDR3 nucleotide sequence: TGTGCCAGCTCAACGACAGTGCAGCCTGAAGCTTTCTTT. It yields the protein CASSTTVQPEAFF.

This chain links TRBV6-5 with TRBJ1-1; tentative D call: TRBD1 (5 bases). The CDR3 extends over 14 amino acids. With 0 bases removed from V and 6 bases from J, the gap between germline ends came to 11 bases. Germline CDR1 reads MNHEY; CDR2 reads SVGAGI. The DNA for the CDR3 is TGTGCCAGCAGTTACTCAGTGGCAGGGTCTGAAGCTTTCTTT. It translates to CASSYSVAGSEAFF.

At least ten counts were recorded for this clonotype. CDR3 in DNA: TGTGCCAGCAGTTACTCGTCAGGGGTTGGCTACACCTTC. Amino acids: CASSYSSGVGYTF. The chain couples TRBV6-5 to TRBJ1-2, with D possibly TRBD1 on 6 matching bases. The CDR3 sequence is 13 residues long. The V gene's germline CDR1 is MNHEY and CDR2 SVGAGI. V was cut by 0 bases and J by 7 bases, with 9 bases left in between.

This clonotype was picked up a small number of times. The CDR3 DNA reads TGTGCCAGCAGCCGCCGTGGACAGTCCTACGAGCAGTACTTC. The encoded protein is CASSRRGQSYEQYF. The V call is TRBV3-1, the J call TRBJ2-7; TRBD1 is a possible D gene (6 bases). V was clipped by 4 bases and J by 1 base, with 11 bases between them. Germline V CDR1 and CDR2: LGHDT, YNNKEL (reference sequence). This CDR3 has 14 residues.

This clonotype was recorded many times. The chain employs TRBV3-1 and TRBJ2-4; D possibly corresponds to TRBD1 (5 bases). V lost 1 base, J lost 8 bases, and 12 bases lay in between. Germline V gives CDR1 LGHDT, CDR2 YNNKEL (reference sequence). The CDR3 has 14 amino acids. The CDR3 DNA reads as TGTGCCAGCAGCCAAGCCGCAGGGCTGGACATTCAGTACTTC. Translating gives CASSQAAGLDIQYF.

The CDR3 is CSARDYGFNQPQHF. CDR3 DNA sequence: TGCAGTGCTAGAGATTATGGGTTCAATCAGCCCCAGCATTTT. The rearrangement uses TRBV20-1 and TRBJ1-5; no clear D. Trimming pared 0 bases from V and 3 bases from J, leaving 9 bases between. CDR3 length: 14 amino acids. From germline, CDR1 is DFQATT and CDR2 SNEGSKA (reference sequence).

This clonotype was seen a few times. The CDR3 DNA reads TGTGCCAGCAGTCGGGGACAGGGGCTGAACATGAACACTGAAGCTTTCTTT. This codes for CASSRGQGLNMNTEAFF. V is TRBV6-2 or TRBV6-3 and J is TRBJ1-1, with 10 nucleotides matching TRBD1. Trimming at V came to 5 bases and at J to 0 bases, leaving 9 bases not matched to a gene. The CDR3 consists of 17 residues. CDR1 is MNHEY and CDR2 is SVGEGT in the germline V gene.

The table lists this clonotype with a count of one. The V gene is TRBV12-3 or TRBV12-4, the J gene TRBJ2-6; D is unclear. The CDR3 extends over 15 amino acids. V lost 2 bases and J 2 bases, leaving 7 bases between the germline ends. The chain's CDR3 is CASSLRSPGANVLTF. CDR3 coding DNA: TGTGCCAGCAGTTTAAGAAGTCCTGGGGCCAACGTCCTGACTTTC.